Described below is a single T cell receptor beta chain sequence and its context. The antigen is not known. The data derive from a study of beta chain features in type 1 diabetes. Whole-study findings and limits: TCRB CDR3s were moderately but significantly shorter in Type 1 diabetes patients in all four CD4+ subsets. Possible PCR preference for shorter templates applied equally to patients and controls.

What was sequenced were expressed TCRB transcripts, since all of the isolated RNA had been reverse transcribed. Clones were read by immunoSEQ multiplex PCR, and TCRdb kept only the in-frame ones, dropping some. The data hold 250,000 to 300,000 clones, with roughly an eighth observed a single time. The germline gives CDR1 MDHEN, CDR2 SYDVKM. The CDR3 extends over 15 amino acids. V trimming: 5 bases; J trimming: 9 bases; junction bases outside the gene matches: 10. This chain links TRBV28 with TRBJ2-1, with 10 nucleotides matching TRBD1. The sequence came from a man aged 25 to 45 with type 1 diabetes. Material for sequencing was naive CD4+ T cells from blood. CDR3 DNA: TGTGCCAGCAGTCCGGGACAGGGGCGTACACGTGAGCAGTTCTTC. It specifies CASSPGQGRTREQFF.